This record concerns one T cell receptor (beta chain) sequence. The specificity of this receptor is unknown. The record has no base qualities; no much larger clone is one base away. The method behind the library was the immunoSEQ multiplex PCR assay. For the multiplex PCR, a mixture combining 60 forward primers for TCR Vbeta segments and 13 reverse primers for TCR Jbeta segments was used. The CDR3 region of rearranged TCR beta genes was amplified from genomic DNA with a multiplex PCR assay. The Illumina HiSeq System was used to sequence the amplified TCR beta libraries as 87-base-pair reads. The original pipeline was this. In a later analysis, tens of millions of unique TCR beta chains were counted across the approximately 640 repertoires, and approximately 11 million of these chains were shared by at least two donors. Raw reads were error-corrected and collapsed into unique sequences by a nearest-neighbor algorithm in which closely related sequences were merged to remove PCR and sequencing errors. Alignment of CDR3 sequences to IMGT reference sequences was used to assign V, D and J gene segments. For a sequence to be retained, at least a six-nucleotide match to both a V gene segment and a J gene segment was required. A rearrangement was called productive if the CDR3 had no stop codons and remained in frame with V and J, and every other rearrangement was called non-productive. CDR3 was defined according to IMGT convention as the region running from the second conserved V-encoded cysteine to the conserved J-encoded phenylalanine. Sequences without an unambiguous match to a single V gene segment were excluded from the earlier analysis of almost 600 of the donors. An earlier analysis of a few hundred of the donors called V segments functional above 56.7% productive rearrangements and segregating when the between-donor standard deviation exceeded 5%. To diagnose cytomegalovirus status from the catalog of TCR beta chain sequences, a statistical classification framework was built. In a later analysis, V and J genes were assigned by comparing TCR nucleotide sequences against IMGT/GENE-DB human TR gene sequences. In a later analysis, CDR3 sequences and most-parsimonious VDJ recombination scenarios were assigned using the TCRdist pipeline. In a later analysis, each TCR beta chain was defined by its CDR3 amino acid sequence together with its V-gene family, and reads without a unique V-gene family were excluded. In a later analysis, 500 to 700 highly shared, low-generation-probability nucleotide sequences were removed to address suspected cross-contamination and a sequencing artifact. For each public chain, a later analysis derived a clonal expansion index from normalized ranks of inferred template counts within each repertoire. A later analysis computed generation probabilities with a VDJ recombination model fitted to out-of-frame rearrangements, and checked the results against IGoR. In a later analysis, TCR-TCR, TCR-HLA and TCR-CMV co-occurrence was scored with hypergeometric tests, and a repertoire-size bias correction was applied to TCR pairs. To estimate false discovery rates, a later analysis permuted the HLA or CMV assignments 20 times. In a later analysis, co-occurring TCRs were grouped using DBSCAN, with TCRdist sequence similarity added in when clustering inside HLA-allele-positive subsets. Co-occurrence clustering excluded repertoires with fewer than 30,000 or more than 120,000 public chains, plus five with anomalous nucleotide sharing. TCRdb limited this immuneACCESS table to in-frame rearrangements with V and J called. A share of clones is missing; checked studies link under half to unresolved V genes, and the rest is unexplained. V and J calls plus clone size are reproduced from that table; the DNA served to infer D and trimming. For this sample there are approximately 180,000 clones; about 76% appear just once. The ten most abundant clones make up 1.5% to 2% of the sample.

The cohort comprised under 700 healthy bone marrow donors. Cohort members were all nominally healthy when sampled, although unrecorded immune exposures were likely present. The donor tested CMV seronegative and was one of the 352 seronegative cohort members. A peripheral blood sample was provided by each donor, and peripheral blood mononuclear cells were used for TCR beta sequencing. Genomic DNA extraction from the blood cell samples was performed with the Qiagen DNeasy Blood Extraction Kit. The germline V gene sets CDR1 to SGHRS and CDR2 to YFSETQ. The CDR3 has 14 amino acids, counting the end cysteine and phenylalanine. Only the CDR3 DNA stays, 42 bases, in frame from base 1. V is cut by 0 bases and J by 2 bases, and the space between the germline ends is 8 bases. The entry originates in a study of cytomegalovirus exposure and HLA in healthy donors (TCRdb year 2017). Describing the broader study: An earlier analysis of roughly 570 of the donors reported around 280 Gb of sequence data and roughly 120 million unique TCR beta sequences obtained from around 170 million T cells. A separate validation cohort of about 110 different subjects was used in addition to the roughly 670-subject first cohort. Roughly 300 gigabases of sequencing data and 91 million or so unique TCR sequences made up an early release that covered approximately 650 HLA-typed donors. Donor age, sex, ethnicity and CMV serostatus were collected together with the repertoire data. Typing coverage differed by locus: A, B, C, DRB1 and DQB1 were typed in roughly 629-630 donors, DQA1 in roughly 500, DPA1 in 600 to 610, and DPB1 in around 440. An earlier analysis of several hundred of the donors used high-throughput TCR beta sequencing to judge whether each TCR beta V gene segment behaved as functional or pseudogenic. The aim of the study was to test whether cataloging public T cell receptors could identify signatures of past pathogen exposure. The study combined high-throughput TCR immunosequencing, statistical association of individual TCRs with disease status, and machine learning to predict cytomegalovirus infection status. Both class I and class II loci were covered by HLA typing, at four-digit resolution. A handful of DR-DQ haplotypes were handled as single units for association and clustering because linkage in the cohort was strong. Rather than drawing on any new phenotypic data, the later analysis identified candidate immune exposures from TCR beta sequences and the way those sequences occurred across donors. Of the 300 to 450 genotyped donors, roughly 80% were placed in the genetic ancestry cluster associated with self-reported Caucasian donors. Genome-wide SNP genotypes for about 65% of the 666 donors were used in a later genetic analysis, which treated that subset as a discovery cohort. Using immunosequencing, the study profiled T cell repertoires from 500 to 800 subjects and related those repertoires to cytomegalovirus serostatus. A later analysis re-analyzed previously published TCR beta repertoires from roughly 630 donors and added high-resolution HLA genotyping to study TCR occurrence patterns. All discovery cohort repertoires had been generated using a single sequencing platform. On average, around 240,000 unique TCR beta nucleotide sequences were sequenced per donor among 398 genotyped donors of the cohort, with roughly 18% of those sequences being non-productive.

Paper-wide results and their limitations: For the cohort, immune exposure information was limited to CMV serostatus. A later genetic analysis reported fewer N-insertions in productive TCRs among donors in an Asian-associated ancestry cluster than the roughly 620-donor mean. In a later analysis, the rate of TCR association differed among HLA loci, with DRB1 alleles having the most associated TCRs and HLA-C alleles having the fewest. V-gene and J-gene trimming of TCR beta chains was associated with a missense DCLRE1C variant in a later genetic analysis, and the association was replicated in an independent cohort. The 87-base-pair reads could not distinguish some IMGT-functional V segments, including TRBV6-2 and TRBV6-3, so those segments were excluded. When HLA alleles, especially DR and DQ, strongly co-occurred, TCR associations were difficult to assign to individual alleles. Several of the top co-occurrence clusters appeared to be linked to parvovirus B19, influenza, CMV and Epstein-Barr virus, according to a later analysis. According to a later analysis, most CMV-associated TCR beta chains appeared to be HLA-restricted, and the HLA associations seemed to be driven largely by CMV exposure. A group of highly shared sequence variants was considered likely to be a technical artifact of the sequencing pipeline. At a false discovery rate of 0.05, a later analysis linked some 17,000 TCR beta sequences to specific HLA alleles. A further reported finding was that TCR beta sequences accurately predicted the HLA-A and HLA-B alleles for most subjects in the first cohort. Only TCR beta chains were sequenced in this cohort, and the absence of alpha or paired-chain data limited detectable features. Linkage disequilibrium might explain the correlated functional status among segregating V segments, but an unknown experimental factor could not be ruled out. The presence/absence analyses assumed that sequencing depth was roughly uniform across donors, and that assumption may not be true. In the study, about 150 TCR beta chains were listed as associated with cytomegalovirus. According to the authors, the approach could potentially be generalized to other disease states and immunological phenotypes. Some 16 rarely observed V segments, including chromosome 9 orphons, were excluded from the earlier analysis of approximately 500 of the donors because counts were too low. Across donors, most TCR sequences were observed very rarely, whereas some public TCRs were present in many individuals. In vitro tests confirmed that a few of the cytomegalovirus-associated TCR beta chains recognize cytomegalovirus antigens. Because HLA typing was missing for some donors at each locus, association tests included only the typed subset. An earlier analysis of some 590 of the donors showed that most TCR beta V segments appeared in productive rearrangements either about 87% or about 30% of the time, which broadly matched IMGT annotations. In a later analysis, HLA-associated TCR beta chains were found to be more clonally expanded and to have lower generation probabilities than equally common non-associated chains. In both the original and validation cohorts, the classifier was reported to diagnose cytomegalovirus status with high specificity and sensitivity.

Sequencing was done on a sample of PBMCs. The receptor comes from a woman aged 45-60 years in good health and CMV-seronegative. Recombination connected TRBV5-1 to TRBJ2-5; TRBD1 is a possible D gene, resting on 6 matching bases. The base sequence is TGCGCCAGCAGCTTGGCCGACAGGCAAGAGACCCAGTACTTC. Its translation reads: CASSLADRQETQYF.